These 32 T cell receptor beta chains originate from one sample sequenced in a study of CD8+ T cells in alopecia areata. Specified treatment: oral pan-JAK inhibitor, 5-10 mg twice daily. cDNA prepared by RNA extraction and subsequent reverse transcription served as the template for sequencing. This table comes from immunoSEQ multiplex PCR, and its TCRdb copy is limited to in-frame clones, with some not included. The sample lists around 300,000 clones, 60% occurring once. This specimen was CD4+ T cells sorted from blood, taken between weeks 51 and 54, from a patient treated with tofacitinib. Receptor source: a human donor with alopecia areata.

The chain carries TRBV7-3 and TRBJ1-1; D call uncertain. Germline V gives CDR1 SGHTA, CDR2 FQGTGA. This CDR3 has 14 amino acids. Deletions cut 5 bases from V and 3 bases from J, with 13 bases between. CDR3 coding DNA: TGTGCCAGCAGCCCGCGGGCTCGGGACACTGAAGCTTTCTTT. The encoded protein is CASSPRARDTEAFF. The variable domain in full, with the rest retrieved from reference TRBV7-3 and TRBJ1-1, is GAGVSQTPSNKVTEKGKYVELRCDPISGHTALYWYRQSLGQGPEFLIYFQGTGAADDSGLPNDRFFAVRPEGSVSTLKIQRTERGDSAVYLCASSPRARDTEAFFGQGTRLTVV.

This clone has just a few counts. The J gene is TRBJ1-4, the V gene TRBV2; maybe TRBD1 (6 bases). Germline assignment: CDR1 SNHLY and CDR2 FYNNEI. CDR3 length: 15 residues. Trimming removed 0 bases at V and 10 bases at J, with 15 bases between. Here the CDR3 reads CASSEAAGAWAKLFF. For the CDR3, the DNA is TGTGCCAGCAGTGAAGCGGCAGGGGCGTGGGCAAAACTGTTTTTT.

The chain uses TRBV5-6 and TRBJ2-7; unclear D gene. Trimming took 4 bases from V and 4 from J, leaving 12 bases between them. The CDR3 spans 13 residues. Germline V gives CDR1 SGHDT, CDR2 YYEEEE. The CDR3 DNA sequence: TGTGCCAGCAGCCCGACCAACTTATACGAGCAGTACTTC. Translated, it gives CASSPTNLYEQYF.

The V and J genes are TRBV27 and TRBJ1-1; D might be TRBD1 (5 bases). V gave up 7 bases and J gave up 8 bases, with 14 bases separating them. Germline V gene lookup returns CDR1 MNHEY and CDR2 SMNVEV (reference sequence). This CDR3 comprises 12 residues. The CDR3 is CASTTWGREAFF. The CDR3 DNA reads as TGTGCCAGCACCACTTGGGGGAGGGAAGCTTTCTTT.

Only a few counts were recorded for this clone. This rearrangement joins TRBV7-2 to TRBJ2-5; D remains ambiguous. Trimming stripped 3 bases from V and 1 base from J, with 12 bases between. This CDR3 has 15 residues. Germline CDR1 reads SGHTA; CDR2 reads FQGNSA. In DNA form, the CDR3 reads TGTGCCAGCAGCTTGCCCTATCGGGTCCAAGAGACCCAGTACTTC. Translated, it gives CASSLPYRVQETQYF.

This clone was counted between two and nine times. The chain recombines TRBV7-2 with TRBJ2-7; D is undetermined. Between the trimmed V and J ends, which lost 5 bases and 5 bases, there was a span of 19 bases. The germline CDR1 and CDR2 sequences are SGHTA and FQGNSA. The CDR3 contains 15 residues. The chain's CDR3 is CASSPGSRAYHEQYF. The CDR3 DNA is TGTGCCAGCAGCCCTGGAAGCAGAGCCTACCACGAGCAGTACTTC.

V gene TRBV30 combines with J gene TRBJ2-5; weak D call: TRBD2 (6 bases). This CDR3 has 14 amino acids. Trimming stripped 1 base from V and 4 bases from J, with 13 bases between. Germline-derived CDR1 and CDR2 are GTSNPN and SVGIG (reference sequence). CDR3 protein: CAWSELGTGETQYF. CDR3 in DNA: TGTGCCTGGAGTGAGCTCGGGACTGGAGAGACCCAGTACTTC.

The chain is built from TRBV5-6 and TRBJ1-6; 7 nucleotides agree with TRBD1. Germline assignment: CDR1 SGHDT and CDR2 YYEEEE. With 4 bases clipped from V and 7 bases from J, the junction kept 8 bases outside the gene matches. The CDR3 loop spans 15 amino acids. CDR3 region: CASSRAGTANSPLHF. The CDR3 DNA reads as TGTGCCAGCAGCCGCGCCGGGACAGCGAATTCACCCCTCCACTTT.

The rearrangement links TRBV5-1 to TRBJ2-7; TRBD2 matches 7 bases. The junction had 8 bases not matched to a gene; V was cut back by 0 bases and J by 5 bases. This CDR3 contains 15 residues. The germline V gene encodes CDR1 SGHRS and CDR2 YFSETQ. As DNA, the CDR3 is TGCGCCAGCAGCTTGGTCCGTGAGCGGGGTCACGAGCAGTACTTC. This sequence encodes CASSLVRERGHEQYF.

The rearrangement links TRBV2 to TRBJ2-7; no reliable D call. Germline V gene data show CDR1 as SNHLY and CDR2 as FYNNEI. The CDR3 has 11 residues. V gave up 5 bases and J gave up 7 bases, with 9 bases separating them. Written as DNA, the CDR3 is TGTGCCAGCAGTAAGGGTTGGGAGCAGTACTTC. Protein product: CASSKGWEQYF.

This clone was seen a few times. This chain joins TRBV7-3 and TRBJ2-1; no firm D call. CDR1 SGHTA and CDR2 FQGTGA come from the germline V gene. The CDR3 has 16 residues. V dropped 5 bases and J dropped 4 bases, with 18 bases sitting between them. CDR3 in amino acids: CASSPQSGLGYNEQFF. The DNA of the CDR3 is TGTGCCAGCAGCCCCCAGAGTGGCTTGGGGTACAATGAGCAGTTCTTC.

The CDR3 reads CASSFGQRINEQFF. CDR3 in DNA: TGTGCCAGCAGCTTCGGGCAGAGGATCAATGAGCAGTTCTTC. V usage is TRBV7-2 and J usage is TRBJ2-1; no definite D call. The CDR3 is 14 residues long. Trimming pared 3 bases from V and 6 bases from J, leaving 12 bases between. Germline V CDR1 and CDR2: SGHTA, FQGNSA.

The chain uses TRBV7-2 and TRBJ2-1; D possibly uses TRBD1 or TRBD2 (6 bases each). Trimming stripped 3 bases from V and 5 bases from J, with 14 bases between. Germline V CDR1 and CDR2: SGHTA, FQGNSA. The CDR3 is 15 amino acids. Here the CDR3 reads CASSLGPGANNEQFF. CDR3 DNA sequence: TGTGCCAGCAGCTTGGGTCCGGGGGCGAACAATGAGCAGTTCTTC.

The V and J genes are TRBV6-6 and TRBJ2-7, with 7 positions matching TRBD1. The CDR3 has 16 amino acids. The germline V gene has CDR1 MNHNY and CDR2 SVGAGI (reference sequence). V shed 3 bases, J shed 4 bases, and the junction held 12 bases outside the gene matches. The DNA for the CDR3 is TGTGCCAGCAGTTATCTCCGGACAGGTATTACTTACGAGCAGTACTTC. This sequence encodes CASSYLRTGITYEQYF.

The chain has TRBV9 and TRBJ1-3; D gene uncertain. CDR1 and CDR2 from the germline V gene are SGDLS and YYNGEE. Trimming stripped 4 bases from V and 4 bases from J, with 12 bases between. The CDR3 runs 14 residues. CDR3 loop: CASSTPGHGNTIYF. CDR3 in DNA: TGTGCCAGCAGCACCCCGGGTCACGGAAACACCATATATTTT.

The V and J genes are TRBV2 and TRBJ1-6; tentative D call: TRBD1 (6 bases). Germline V gene data show CDR1 as SNHLY and CDR2 as FYNNEI. V was cut by 5 bases and J by 8 bases, with 13 bases left in between. The CDR3 loop spans 14 amino acids. In DNA form, the CDR3 reads TGTGCCAGCAGTCCCACAGGGATTGATTCACCCCTCCACTTT. Its protein product is CASSPTGIDSPLHF.

The chain is built from TRBV5-1 and TRBJ2-1; 7 bases match TRBD2. Trimming took 5 bases from V and 3 from J; bases not matched to a gene: 8. This CDR3 has 15 amino acids. The germline V gene has CDR1 SGHRS and CDR2 YFSETQ. The DNA for the CDR3 is TGCGCCAGCAGATCGGACGGCGGGAGCTACAATGAGCAGTTCTTC. It codes for CASRSDGGSYNEQFF.

The V and J genes are TRBV7-2 and TRBJ2-3; D not certain. This CDR3 is 14 amino acids long. Germline V gives CDR1 SGHTA, CDR2 FQGNSA. Trimming took 1 base from V and 2 from J, leaving 7 bases between them. The CDR3 DNA reads TGTGCCAGCAGCTTAGACATCCTCACAGATACGCAGTATTTT. Its protein product is CASSLDILTDTQYF.

As concerns this clone: Other DNA sequences of this sample code for an identical CDR3. The chain couples TRBV29-1 to TRBJ2-5; D is unresolved. The V gene's germline CDR1 is SQVTM and CDR2 ANQGSEA. Trimming stripped 4 bases from V and 0 bases from J, with 6 bases between. This CDR3 comprises 12 residues. CDR3 nucleotides: TGCAGCGTTGCACCTTACCAAGAGACCCAGTACTTC. Protein product: CSVAPYQETQYF.

The chain combines TRBV5-6 with TRBJ2-3; D unresolved. Trimming took off 1 base at V and 3 bases at J, with 9 bases between the two ends. CDR1 SGHDT and CDR2 YYEEEE come from the germline V gene. This CDR3 has 14 amino acids. Here the CDR3 DNA reads TGTGCCAGCAGCTTGCAAGGTACGACAGATACGCAGTATTTT. It encodes CASSLQGTTDTQYF.

V is TRBV15 and J is TRBJ2-7, with TRBD2 matching over 10 bases. V dropped 5 bases and J dropped 6; count of bases not matched to a gene: 10. The CDR3 has 15 amino acids. Germline values: CDR1 LNHNV, CDR2 YYDKDF (reference sequence). CDR3 in amino acids: CATSLKGLAVGEQYF. In DNA, the CDR3 is TGTGCCACCAGCTTAAAAGGACTAGCGGTCGGCGAGCAGTACTTC. Full variable domain (missing parts from reference TRBV15 and TRBJ2-7): DAMVIQNPRYQVTQFGKPVTLSCSQTLNHNVMYWYQQKSSQAPKLLFHYYDKDFNNEADTPDNFQSRRPNTSFCFLDIRSPGLGDTAMYLCATSLKGLAVGEQYFGPGTRLTVT.

The chain employs TRBV29-1 and TRBJ2-5; D remains ambiguous. Between the trimmed V and J ends, which lost 5 bases and 5 bases, there was a span of 6 bases. CDR1 is SQVTM, CDR2 ANQGSEA, per germline. The CDR3 has 10 amino acids. CDR3 nucleotide sequence: TGCAGCGTTACTATGGAGACCCAGTACTTC. This codes for CSVTMETQYF.

The chain combines TRBV30 with TRBJ1-1; D perhaps matches TRBD1 (5 bases). CDR3 length: 11 amino acids. V dropped 2 bases and J dropped 9 bases, with 10 bases sitting between them. Germline CDR1 and CDR2: GTSNPN and SVGIG (reference sequence). Written as DNA, the CDR3 is TGTGCCTGGAGTCACGGGGGGAAAGCTTTCTTT. Its translation: CAWSHGGKAFF.

This chain connects TRBV25-1 to TRBJ2-7; D gene unclear. The germline CDR1 and CDR2 sequences are MGHDK and SYGVNS. This CDR3 is 12 amino acids long. Between the trimmed V and J ends, which lost 4 bases and 6 bases, there was a span of 10 bases. The CDR3 coding sequence is TGTGCCAGCAGTGGACTTTGGACCGAGCAGTACTTC. Encoded protein: CASSGLWTEQYF.

This clone has a handful of counts. V and J are TRBV18 and TRBJ1-5, with D possibly matching TRBD1 (5 bases). In germline, CDR1 is KGHSH, CDR2 LQKENI. Trimming took off 2 bases at V and 5 bases at J, with 10 bases between the two ends. The CDR3 covers 14 residues. Here the CDR3 reads CASSPFQGDQPQHF. Written as DNA, the CDR3 is TGTGCCAGCTCACCATTCCAGGGTGATCAGCCCCAGCATTTT.

This chain uses TRBV2 with TRBJ2-3, with D possibly matching TRBD2 (5 bases). Trimming left V 8 bases short and J 2 bases short, with 5 bases between. Germline CDR1 SNHLY, CDR2 FYNNEI. This CDR3 has 11 residues. CDR3 bases: TGTGCCAGCCTAGCCACAGATACGCAGTATTTT. It encodes CASLATDTQYF.

The CDR3 nucleotides are TGCAGCGCCGACGACAGGGGGAACACTGAAGCTTTCTTT. Residues: CSADDRGNTEAFF. The rearrangement links TRBV29-1 to TRBJ1-1; TRBD1 matches 8 bases. The CDR3 has 13 residues. Germline trimming cut 7 bases from V and 1 base from J; bases unmatched to any gene: 5. Per the germline V gene, CDR1 is SQVTM and CDR2 is ANQGSEA.

The rearrangement uses TRBV30 and TRBJ2-3, with D possibly matching TRBD2 (5 bases). The CDR3 totals 15 residues. Trimming pared 0 bases from V and 2 bases from J, leaving 12 bases between. CDR1 GTSNPN and CDR2 SVGIG come from the germline V gene (reference sequence). The CDR3: CAWSVGSRSTDTQYF. CDR3 nucleotides: TGTGCCTGGAGTGTTGGGAGCAGATCCACAGATACGCAGTATTTT.

In the case of this clone: Within the sample, other DNA sequences also encode this same CDR3. This chain connects TRBV20-1 to TRBJ2-1; D gene unclear. Trimming stripped 3 bases from V and 5 bases from J, with 2 bases between. Germline V gene lookup returns CDR1 DFQATT and CDR2 SNEGSKA (reference sequence). This CDR3 region has 10 residues. CDR3 sequence (DNA): TGCAGTGCTAGCCACAATGAGCAGTTCTTC. Encoded protein: CSASHNEQFF.

The chain is built from TRBV5-1 and TRBJ2-1; D perhaps matches TRBD1 (5 bases). Trimming left V 4 bases short and J 6 bases short, with 23 bases between. The CDR3 consists of 17 residues. Germline CDR1 SGHRS, CDR2 YFSETQ. In DNA, the CDR3 is TGCGCCAGCAGCATGAATCCCCCAGGGATGATATTCAATGAGCAGTTCTTC. It translates to CASSMNPPGMIFNEQFF.

This sequence joins TRBV5-4 and TRBJ2-5, with D unclear. The CDR3 consists of 11 residues. The V end was cut by 4 bases, the J end by 4 bases, with 5 bases between. Germline CDR1 is SGHNT and CDR2 is YYREEE (reference sequence). The CDR3 sequence: CASSHLETQYF. The DNA of the CDR3 is TGTGCCAGCAGCCATCTAGAGACCCAGTACTTC.

As for this clone: Mismatch with germline at one junction end may stem from a read error. The chain employs TRBV11-2 and TRBJ2-3; no clear D. Germline V gives CDR1 SGHAT, CDR2 FQNNGV. The CDR3 runs to 12 residues. CDR3 bases: TGTGCCAGCAGGTTAGGAAGCAATACGCAGTATTTT. Its translation: CASRLGSNTQYF.